These 21 T cell receptor beta chains share one sample of origin, sequenced in a study of blood T cells in healthy people across ages. Through a sample-barcoded 5' primer and a J-beta primer mix, a second PCR was run for roughly 6 to 12 cycles. Each CDR3 protein gets one entry after TCRdb re-called the 5' RACE reads with MiXCR. The table lists around 1,900,000 distinct CDR3 sequences, about 39% of them singletons, with 20% to 25% in the top ten. What was sequenced was blood. These receptors all stem from a human donor in good health.

The chain links TRBV9 to TRBJ2-7; 12 nucleotides line up with TRBD2. Germline lookup yields CDR1 SGDLS and CDR2 YYNGEE. Trimming at V came to 0 bases and at J to 0 bases, leaving 1 base not matched to a gene. The CDR3 covers 16 residues. CDR3 in DNA: TGTGCCAGCAGCGTAGGACTAGCGGGGGACTCCTACGAGCAGTACTTC. This encodes CASSVGLAGDSYEQYF.

V and J are TRBV29-1 and TRBJ1-2, with a weak D call TRBD1 (5 bases). The CDR3 runs to 11 residues. Looked up from germline, CDR1 is SQVTM and CDR2 is ANQGSEA. With 7 bases removed from V and 8 bases from J, the gap between germline ends came to 14 bases. The CDR3 bases are TGCAGCGCCCGGATAGGGACCGGCTACACCTTC. It specifies CSARIGTGYTF. The full variable domain, rest sourced from reference TRBV29-1 and TRBJ1-2, is SAVISQKPSRDICQRGTSLTIQCQVDSQVTMMFWYRQQPGQSLTLIATANQGSEATYESGFVIDKFPISRPNLTFSTLTVSNMSPEDSSIYLCSARIGTGYTFGSGTRLTVV.

There are many counts of this clonotype. The chain carries TRBV20-1 and TRBJ1-2; a possible D gene is TRBD1 (5 bases). V was cut by 1 base and J by 8 bases, with 11 bases left in between. This CDR3 region has 12 residues. Germline CDR1 DFQATT, CDR2 SNEGSKA (reference sequence). The CDR3 loop reads CSARVMGRGYTF. The DNA for the CDR3 is TGCAGTGCTAGAGTCATGGGGCGCGGCTACACCTTC.

This clonotype was detected only a few times. The chain links TRBV4-3 to TRBJ2-6; no clear D gene. The CDR3 runs to 18 residues. The germline V gene encodes CDR1 LGHNA and CDR2 YSLEER. Trimming removed 0 bases at V and 3 bases at J, with 15 bases between. This CDR3 reads CASSQDYPPLGGANVLTF. The CDR3 DNA reads as TGCGCCAGCAGCCAAGATTATCCCCCGTTAGGTGGGGCCAACGTCCTGACTTTC.

This clonotype was observed a handful of times. The gene calls are TRBV10-3 and TRBJ2-2; perhaps D is TRBD1 or TRBD2 (6 bases each). CDR1 ENHRY and CDR2 SYGVKD come from the germline V gene. Trimming cost V 4 bases and J 3 bases, with 24 bases left between them. The CDR3 runs to 19 residues. The CDR3 nucleotides are TGTGCCATCAGTGGACAAGCGGGCGTCGAGGGACACTACACCGGGGAGCTGTTTTTT. It yields the protein CAISGQAGVEGHYTGELFF.

This clonotype appeared once. V gene TRBV6-5 combines with J gene TRBJ1-1; 7 nucleotides agree with TRBD1. The CDR3 has 14 residues. The V gene end was trimmed by 5 bases and the J gene end by 4 bases; junction bases not matched to a gene: 7. Germline lookup yields CDR1 MNHEY and CDR2 SVGAGI. In nucleotides, the CDR3 is TGTGCCAGCAGTCCTCAACAGGGGCTCACTGAAGCTTTCTTT. It codes for CASSPQQGLTEAFF.

This clonotype was picked up a small number of times. This sequence joins TRBV20-1 and TRBJ1-4, with 7 bases that match TRBD1. The CDR3 covers 13 residues. V shed 6 bases, J shed 7 bases, and the junction held 8 bases outside the gene matches. Germline CDR1 reads DFQATT; CDR2 reads SNEGSKA (reference sequence). The CDR3 DNA reads TGCAGTGCCTACAGGGGAGGGGGTGAAAAACTGTTTTTT. Amino acids: CSAYRGGGEKLFF.

V gene TRBV10-3 combines with J gene TRBJ2-3; unclear D gene. The CDR3 has 13 amino acids. V was pared by 10 bases and J by 1 base, with 12 bases between. Germline CDR1 is ENHRY and CDR2 is SYGVKD. In DNA, the CDR3 is TGTGCCACCCAAAACCAGGGCACAGATACGCAGTATTTT. Its protein product is CATQNQGTDTQYF.

The table lists this clonotype with a few counts. J is TRBJ2-7 and V is TRBV4-1, with unresolved D. The germline gives CDR1 MGHRA, CDR2 YSYEKL. This CDR3 spans 14 amino acids. V was shortened by 0 bases and J by 2 bases, with 8 bases between the two germline ends. CDR3 DNA: TGCGCCAGCAGCCAAGATCACGTGGCCTACGAGCAGTACTTC. Its protein is CASSQDHVAYEQYF.

This clonotype was counted only a few times. The gene calls are TRBV7-9 and TRBJ1-1, with a possible D match to TRBD1 (5 bases). The CDR3 has 13 residues. The germline gives CDR1 SEHNR, CDR2 FQNEAQ (reference sequence). V was pared by 4 bases and J by 8 bases, with 14 bases between. CDR3 nucleotide sequence: TGTGCCAGCAGCTGGGACGGGAGGCGAGAAGCTTTCTTT. Protein: CASSWDGRREAFF.

This clonotype was observed a few times. The V call is TRBV28, the J call TRBJ2-3; TRBD1 matches 10 bases. Germline V CDR1 and CDR2: MDHEN, SYDVKM. With V trimmed by 10 bases and J by 3 bases, 7 bases remained unmatched. The CDR3 length is 14 residues. The CDR3 bases are TGTGCCACCGAAAGGGGACAGGGGACAGATACGCAGTATTTT. Protein: CATERGQGTDTQYF.

V usage is TRBV9 and J usage is TRBJ2-7; D possibly matches TRBD1 or TRBD2 (5 bases each). V gave up 2 bases and J gave up 2 bases, with 14 bases separating them. Germline V gene data show CDR1 as SGDLS and CDR2 as YYNGEE. The CDR3 extends over 15 amino acids. The CDR3 loop reads CASSVGVRGAYEQYF. CDR3 nucleotide sequence: TGTGCCAGCAGCGTGGGGGTGAGGGGAGCCTACGAGCAGTACTTC.

CDR3 residues: CASSPIKLPDRSQETQYF. CDR3 DNA sequence: TGTGCCAGCAGTCCTATAAAACTTCCGGACAGGTCGCAAGAGACCCAGTACTTC. The chain employs TRBV27 and TRBJ2-5, with 7 bases matching TRBD1. CDR3 length equals 18 residues. V was pared by 5 bases and J by 2 bases, with 17 bases of the junction left unmatched. CDR1 and CDR2 from the germline V gene are MNHEY and SMNVEV (reference sequence).

V is TRBV20-1 and J is TRBJ2-3; a weak D match, TRBD1 (6 bases). The CDR3 is made up of 14 amino acids. CDR1 and CDR2 (germline): DFQATT, SNEGSKA (reference sequence). Deletions cut 6 bases from V and 0 bases from J, with 13 bases between. In DNA form, the CDR3 reads TGCAGTGCCCTTACCGACAGGAGCACAGATACGCAGTATTTT. Translating gives CSALTDRSTDTQYF.

J is TRBJ1-6 and V is TRBV20-1; no clear D. The CDR3 is made up of 15 amino acids. Germline V gene sequence: CDR1 DFQATT, CDR2 SNEGSKA (reference sequence). V was shortened by 3 bases and J by 0 bases, with 9 bases between the two germline ends. As DNA, the CDR3 is TGCAGTGCTAGTAGTACAAGCTCCTATAATTCACCCCTCCACTTT. This sequence encodes CSASSTSSYNSPLHF.

This clonotype was found once. The J gene is TRBJ1-4, the V gene TRBV18, with no clear D. The CDR3 is 15 amino acids. With 2 bases removed from V and 4 bases from J, the gap between germline ends came to 11 bases. Germline CDR1 is KGHSH and CDR2 is LQKENI. The CDR3 loop is CASSPGHSLNEKLFF. The CDR3 DNA sequence: TGTGCCAGCTCACCAGGGCACAGCCTTAATGAAAAACTGTTTTTT.

A few counts support this clonotype. The V gene is TRBV27, the J gene TRBJ2-5, with TRBD1 matching over 7 bases. Looked up from germline, CDR1 is MNHEY and CDR2 is SMNVEV (reference sequence). Germline trimming cut 5 bases from V and 11 bases from J; bases unmatched to any gene: 26. CDR3 length: 18 residues. Written as DNA, the CDR3 is TGTGCCAGCAGTGGATACCCCAAAGACAGGGTCCCGTGGGGAGAGCAGTACTTC. Translating gives CASSGYPKDRVPWGEQYF.

This clonotype occurred many times. The gene calls are TRBV2 and TRBJ2-1; D might be TRBD1 or TRBD2, each matching 7 bases. V was clipped by 10 bases and J by 7 bases, with 17 bases between them. Germline V gene lookup returns CDR1 SNHLY and CDR2 FYNNEI. This CDR3 has 13 amino acids. In DNA form, the CDR3 reads TGTGCCACCGAGGGGGCGCGGGGGAATGAGCAGTTCTTC. Translation: CATEGARGNEQFF.

This clonotype has a count of ten or more. The chain links TRBV6-6 to TRBJ2-3, with TRBD1 matching over 9 bases. After removal of 5 bases from V and 4 bases from J, the junction contained 1 base not matched to a gene. The CDR3 length is 13 residues. Germline assignment: CDR1 MNHNY and CDR2 SVGAGI (reference sequence). CDR3 residues: CASSRDRADTQYF. In nucleotides, the CDR3 is TGTGCCAGCAGTAGGGACAGGGCAGATACGCAGTATTTT.

This clonotype was observed many times. This chain joins TRBV28 and TRBJ2-1; no reliable D call. V was cut by 4 bases and J by 0 bases, with 13 bases left in between. Per the germline V gene, CDR1 is MDHEN and CDR2 is SYDVKM. CDR3 length: 16 residues. Here the CDR3 reads CASSSHSASSYNEQFF. The DNA of the CDR3 is TGTGCCAGCAGTTCCCACTCAGCCAGCTCCTACAATGAGCAGTTCTTC.

The chain uses TRBV5-1 and TRBJ2-3; D gene ambiguous. The CDR3 runs 15 residues. The V gene lost 4 bases and the J gene lost 2 bases, with 14 bases spanning the gap. CDR1 and CDR2 (germline): SGHRS, YFSETQ. In DNA, the CDR3 is TGCGCCAGCAGCCCCTTGACTGCTTACACAGATACGCAGTATTTT. Protein sequence: CASSPLTAYTDTQYF. Using reference TRBV5-1 and TRBJ2-3 for the parts outside the CDR3, the full variable domain is KAGVTQTPRYLIKTRGQQVTLSCSPISGHRSVSWYQQTPGQGLQFLFEYFSETQRNKGNFPGRFSGRQFSNSRSEMNVSTLELGDSALYLCASSPLTAYTDTQYFGPGTRLTVL.